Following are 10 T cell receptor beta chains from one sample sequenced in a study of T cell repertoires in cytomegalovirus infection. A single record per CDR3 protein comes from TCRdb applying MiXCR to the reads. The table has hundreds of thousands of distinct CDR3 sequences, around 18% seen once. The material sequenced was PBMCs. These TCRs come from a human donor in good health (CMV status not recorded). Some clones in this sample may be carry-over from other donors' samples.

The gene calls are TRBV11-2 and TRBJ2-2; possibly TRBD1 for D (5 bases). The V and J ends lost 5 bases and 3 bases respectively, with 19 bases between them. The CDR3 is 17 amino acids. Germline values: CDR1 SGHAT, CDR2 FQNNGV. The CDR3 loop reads CASSPRRGQGYTGELFF. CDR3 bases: TGTGCCAGCAGCCCCCGCCGTGGCCAGGGTTACACCGGGGAGCTGTTTTTT.

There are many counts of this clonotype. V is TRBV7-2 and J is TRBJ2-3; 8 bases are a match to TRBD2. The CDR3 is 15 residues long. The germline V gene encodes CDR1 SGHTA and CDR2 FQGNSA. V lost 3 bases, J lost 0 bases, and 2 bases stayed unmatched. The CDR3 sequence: CASSFKRESTDTQYF. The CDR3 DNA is TGTGCCAGCAGCTTCAAGCGGGAGAGCACAGATACGCAGTATTTT.

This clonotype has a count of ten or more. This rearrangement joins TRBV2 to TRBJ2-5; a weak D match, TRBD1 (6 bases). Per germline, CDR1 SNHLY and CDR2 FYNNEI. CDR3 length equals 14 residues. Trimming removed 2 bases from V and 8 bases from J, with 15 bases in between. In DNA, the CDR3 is TGTGCCAGCAGTGAATCGGACAGTCCCATTACCCAGTACTTC. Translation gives CASSESDSPITQYF.

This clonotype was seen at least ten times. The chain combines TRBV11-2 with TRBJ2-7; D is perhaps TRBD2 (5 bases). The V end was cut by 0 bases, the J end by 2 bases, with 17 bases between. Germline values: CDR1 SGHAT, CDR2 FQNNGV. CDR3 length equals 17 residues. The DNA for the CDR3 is TGTGCCAGCAGCTTAGATCGAGGAGGCGGGCGTACCTACGAGCAGTACTTC. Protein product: CASSLDRGGGRTYEQYF.

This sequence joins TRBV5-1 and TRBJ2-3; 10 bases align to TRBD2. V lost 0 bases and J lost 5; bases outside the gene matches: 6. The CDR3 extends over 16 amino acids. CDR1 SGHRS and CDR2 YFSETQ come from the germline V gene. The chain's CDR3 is CASSLAEASGGDTQYF. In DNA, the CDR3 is TGCGCCAGCAGCTTGGCCGAGGCTAGCGGGGGAGATACGCAGTATTTT.

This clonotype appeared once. The CDR3 DNA sequence: TGTGCCAGCAGCTTGGGCCAGGAACTGTTTTTT. This codes for CASSLGQELFF. This chain uses TRBV5-6 with TRBJ1-4; D is ambiguous. Germline V gives CDR1 SGHDT, CDR2 YYEEEE. The ends were cut back, 0 bases at V and 12 bases at J, with 6 bases in the middle. The length of the CDR3 is 11 residues.

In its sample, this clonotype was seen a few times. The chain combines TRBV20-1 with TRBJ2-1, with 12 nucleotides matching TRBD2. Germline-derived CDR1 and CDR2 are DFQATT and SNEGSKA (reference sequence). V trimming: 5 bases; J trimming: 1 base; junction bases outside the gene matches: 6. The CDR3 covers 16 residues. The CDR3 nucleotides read TGCAGTGCTGGCGGACTAGCGGGGCCTTCCTACAATGAGCAGTTCTTC. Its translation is CSAGGLAGPSYNEQFF.

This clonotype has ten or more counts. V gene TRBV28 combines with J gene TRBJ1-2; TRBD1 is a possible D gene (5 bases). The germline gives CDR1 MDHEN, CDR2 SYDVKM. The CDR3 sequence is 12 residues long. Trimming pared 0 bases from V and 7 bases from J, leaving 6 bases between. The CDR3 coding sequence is TGTGCCAGCAGTTTATGGGGGGGTGGCTACACCTTC. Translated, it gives CASSLWGGGYTF.

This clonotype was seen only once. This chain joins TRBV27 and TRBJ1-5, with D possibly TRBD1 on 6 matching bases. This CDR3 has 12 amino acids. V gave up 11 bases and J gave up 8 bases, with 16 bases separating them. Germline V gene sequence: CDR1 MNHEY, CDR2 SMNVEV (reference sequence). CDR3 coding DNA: TGTGCCCGTGGGGGAGGGGGGGAGCCCCAGCATTTT. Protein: CARGGGGEPQHF.

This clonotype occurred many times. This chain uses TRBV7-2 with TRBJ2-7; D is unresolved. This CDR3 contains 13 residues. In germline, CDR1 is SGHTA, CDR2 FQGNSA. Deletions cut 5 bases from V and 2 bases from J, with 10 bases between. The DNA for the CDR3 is TGTGCCAGCAGCCCATCCGACCCCTACGAGCAGTACTTC. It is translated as CASSPSDPYEQYF. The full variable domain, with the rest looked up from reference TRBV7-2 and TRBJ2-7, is GAGVSQSPSNKVTEKGKDVELRCDPISGHTALYWYRQSLGQGLEFLIYFQGNSAPDKSGLPSDRFSAERTGGSVSTLTIQRTQQEDSAVYLCASSPSDPYEQYFGPGTRLTVT.